Presented here are 2 T cell receptor beta chains from one specimen sequenced in a study of shared clonotypes between healthy human individuals. Profiled with immunoSEQ multiplex PCR; TCRdb holds only in-frame clones, not every one. The table lists over 2 million clones, around 90% of them singletons. Sequencing used naive CD4+ T cells from PBMCs. Documented subset: CD45RA+ positively selected. These receptors were obtained from a man aged 18 to 30 in good health. Some clones in this sample may be carry-over from other donors' samples.

Comment on this clone: Other DNA sequences in the sample encode the same CDR3. The chain is built from TRBV6-1 and TRBJ1-1; 8 bases match TRBD1. Germline values: CDR1 MNHNS, CDR2 SASEGT. The V and J ends lost 7 bases and 1 base, in that order; junction bases with no gene match: 2. This CDR3 has 13 residues. CDR3 in DNA: TGTGCCAGCACCGGACAGGGGAACACTGAAGCTTTCTTT. Translation gives CASTGQGNTEAFF.

The CDR3 region is CASSLPGTSGRGEQFF. CDR3 nucleotide sequence: TGTGCCAGCAGCCTACCCGGGACTAGCGGGAGAGGTGAGCAGTTCTTC. This sequence joins TRBV14 and TRBJ2-1; 14 nucleotides align to TRBD2. Germline V CDR1 and CDR2: SGHDN, FVKESK. This CDR3 comprises 16 residues. Trimming took 4 bases from V and 9 from J; bases not matched to a gene: 8.